The clone carrying this T cell receptor beta chain has more than one count but fewer than ten. This specimen comes from a study of blood T cell repertoires in COVID-19. The assay was immunoSEQ multiplex PCR, and TCRdb's table has in-frame clones only and misses some. The sample has some 290,000 clones, roughly nine tenths seen once. Germline-derived CDR1 and CDR2 are SEHNR and FQNEAQ (reference sequence). With V trimmed by 5 bases and J by 6 bases, 11 bases remained unmatched. The CDR3 extends over 16 amino acids. The sequenced sample was peripheral blood. The sequence was collected from a woman between 25 and 40 years old with COVID-19, enrolled during active disease. The chain couples TRBV7-9 to TRBJ2-5, with 11 bases lining up with TRBD2. CDR3 DNA sequence: TGTGCCAGCAGCCAGACCCTAGCGGGGGGAGGAAAGACCCAGTACTTC. This gives the protein CASSQTLAGGGKTQYF.